This T cell receptor beta chain stems from a study of blood T cell repertoires in COVID-19. Study-level background: Samples of COVID-19 (acute and convalescent) were obtained from the United States, Italy and Spain. Sources were T cells, B-cell-depleted T cells, or PBMCs; the material itself was cDNA or gDNA.

In the authors' workflow: For nucleated cells, counts were estimated from reference gene primer amplification. Clones were read by immunoSEQ multiplex PCR, and TCRdb kept only the in-frame ones, dropping some. The DNA gave D and trimming, while V, J and clone size come from that table. The sample has some 140,000 clones, 81% seen once. The sequence derives from a woman aged 60-75 years with active or convalescent COVID-19. Sequenced: peripheral blood.

In DNA form, the CDR3 reads TGTGCCAGTAGTATCGGGACAGGCTCTGGAAACACCATATATTTT. Its translation is CASSIGTGSGNTIYF. The rearrangement uses TRBV19 and TRBJ1-3, with TRBD1 matching 8 bases. The length of the CDR3 is 15 residues. Losses at the gene ends were 3 bases for V and 0 bases for J; bases not matched to a gene: 1. CDR1 is LNHDA, CDR2 SQIVND, per germline (reference sequence).